The source of this T cell receptor (beta chain) is a study of cytomegalovirus exposure and HLA in healthy donors. Germline CDR1 is GTSNPN and CDR2 is SVGIG (reference sequence). The CDR3 is made up of 13 amino acids. Trimming took 8 bases from V and 0 from J, leaving 13 bases between them. The PCR ran on 60 Vbeta and 13 Jbeta primers. Clones were sequenced by immunoSEQ multiplex PCR, and TCRdb holds only the in-frame ones, with some missing. The sample gives under 200,000 clones, 60% to 80% of which show up once; over 1.1% is in the top ten. Sequencing was carried out using PBMCs. The V and J genes are TRBV30 and TRBJ1-2; D may be TRBD1 (6 bases). The receptor comes from a man in his 60s in good health and CMV-seronegative. The DNA for the CDR3 is TGTGCCGGGACGGACAGTGCTAACTATGGCTACACCTTC. This gives the protein CAGTDSANYGYTF.